Listed here are 28 T cell receptor beta chains from one sample, sequenced in a study of blood T cell repertoires in COVID-19. Clones were sequenced by immunoSEQ multiplex PCR, and TCRdb holds only the in-frame ones, with some missing. Of about 140,000 clones listed, 70% to 90% were seen once; the top ten hold more than 1.5%. Specimen: peripheral blood. Source of these receptors: an older woman with acute or convalescent COVID-19.

A few counts support this clone. This chain links TRBV14 with TRBJ2-1; the D is unclear. The V gene's germline CDR1 is SGHDN and CDR2 FVKESK. V dropped 4 bases and J dropped 1 base, with 5 bases sitting between them. The CDR3 is 13 residues long. CDR3 in amino acids: CASSPRSYNEQFF. The DNA of the CDR3 is TGTGCCAGCAGCCCCAGATCCTACAATGAGCAGTTCTTC.

The CDR3 DNA reads TGTGCCAGCAGCTTAAGGAGGAACACCGGGGAGCTGTTTTTT. It encodes CASSLRRNTGELFF. The rearrangement links TRBV7-3 to TRBJ2-2; no clear D gene. From germline, CDR1 is SGHTA and CDR2 FQGTGA. The ends were cut back, 1 base at V and 1 base at J, with 4 bases in the middle. This CDR3 is 14 amino acids long.

The chain has TRBV14 and TRBJ2-1; 12 positions match TRBD2. The germline gives CDR1 SGHDN, CDR2 FVKESK. Trimming at V came to 1 base and at J to 1 base, leaving 2 bases not matched to a gene. The CDR3 is made up of 17 amino acids. CDR3 protein: CASSQVTSGGSYNEQFF. Written as DNA, the CDR3 is TGTGCCAGCAGCCAAGTAACTAGCGGGGGGTCCTACAATGAGCAGTTCTTC. Full variable domain (remainder filled in from reference TRBV14 and TRBJ2-1): EAGVTQFPSHSVIEKGQTVTLRCDPISGHDNLYWYRRVMGKEIKFLLHFVKESKQDESGMPNNRFLAERTGGTYSTLKVQPAELEDSGVYFCASSQVTSGGSYNEQFFGPGTRLTVL.

The rearrangement joins TRBV7-2 to TRBJ1-1; 9 bases agree with TRBD1. CDR3 length: 13 amino acids. Germline CDR1 and CDR2: SGHTA and FQGNSA. The junction had 5 bases not matched to a gene; V was cut back by 6 bases and J by 6 bases. The DNA of the CDR3 is TGTGCCAGCAGTCCACAGGGGGCAGCTGAAGCTTTCTTT. Translated, it gives CASSPQGAAEAFF. The complete variable domain, with remaining parts taken from reference TRBV7-2 and TRBJ1-1, reads GAGVSQSPSNKVTEKGKDVELRCDPISGHTALYWYRQSLGQGLEFLIYFQGNSAPDKSGLPSDRFSAERTGGSVSTLTIQRTQQEDSAVYLCASSPQGAAEAFFGQGTRLTVV.

The chain joins TRBV4-1 to TRBJ1-5; TRBD1 aligns across 10 bases. Looked up from germline, CDR1 is MGHRA and CDR2 is YSYEKL. This CDR3 region has 16 residues. The V segment lost 0 bases and the J segment 5 bases; nucleotides outside the gene matches: 4. CDR3 loop: CASSQEPGQGYQPQHF. The DNA for the CDR3 is TGCGCCAGCAGCCAAGAGCCGGGACAGGGGTATCAGCCCCAGCATTTT.

The chain carries TRBV6-2 or TRBV6-3 and TRBJ2-7; D might be TRBD2 (5 bases). Germline CDR1 reads MNHEY; CDR2 reads SVGEGT. The length of the CDR3 is 15 residues. Trimming took off 2 bases at V and 7 bases at J, with 18 bases between the two ends. The CDR3 DNA sequence: TGTGCCAGCAGTTACCTACATTCTACTACGGGGGAGCAGTACTTC. Protein product: CASSYLHSTTGEQYF.

CDR3: CASSHTSGGLFSYNEQFF. For the CDR3, the DNA is TGTGCCAGCAGCCATACTAGCGGGGGCCTCTTCTCCTACAATGAGCAGTTCTTC. The chain employs TRBV7-2 and TRBJ2-1; 11 nucleotides align to TRBD2. V shed 5 bases, J shed 0 bases, and the junction held 9 bases outside the gene matches. This CDR3 is built from 18 residues. Germline values: CDR1 SGHTA, CDR2 FQGNSA. Combining the CDR3 with reference TRBV7-2 and TRBJ2-1 gives the whole variable domain GAGVSQSPSNKVTEKGKDVELRCDPISGHTALYWYRQSLGQGLEFLIYFQGNSAPDKSGLPSDRFSAERTGGSVSTLTIQRTQQEDSAVYLCASSHTSGGLFSYNEQFFGPGTRLTVL.

This chain links TRBV5-1 with TRBJ1-4; D not resolved. CDR3 length equals 15 residues. The V and J ends lost 0 bases and 0 bases respectively, with 6 bases between them. The germline V gene has CDR1 SGHRS and CDR2 YFSETQ. The CDR3 DNA sequence: TGCGCCAGCAGCTTGGATCGTGCAACTAATGAAAAACTGTTTTTT. It translates to CASSLDRATNEKLFF.

The V call is TRBV11-2, the J call TRBJ1-1, with 7 bases identical to TRBD1. The junction had 6 bases not matched to a gene; V was cut back by 7 bases and J by 1 base. Germline-derived CDR1 and CDR2 are SGHAT and FQNNGV. There are 14 residues in the CDR3. The CDR3 region is CASNLQGQNTEAFF. CDR3 coding DNA: TGTGCCAGCAACCTACAGGGGCAGAACACTGAAGCTTTCTTT.

The genes are TRBV15 and TRBJ2-5; D is unresolved. The germline V and J ends were trimmed by 0 bases and 4 bases, with 12 bases remaining between them. This CDR3 is 15 amino acids long. Germline V gives CDR1 LNHNV, CDR2 YYDKDF (reference sequence). CDR3 in DNA: TGTGCCACCAGCAGAGATTCGAGTTTCGGAGAGACCCAGTACTTC. Its protein product is CATSRDSSFGETQYF.

CDR3 bases: TGCAGCGTTGGAGTCGCGGGGGCAGGACAAGAGACCCAGTACTTC. Translated, it gives CSVGVAGAGQETQYF. The chain recombines TRBV29-1 with TRBJ2-5, with D maybe TRBD2 (7 bases). V was clipped by 4 bases and J by 2 bases, with 17 bases between them. The CDR3 is 15 residues long. CDR1 is SQVTM and CDR2 is ANQGSEA in the germline V gene.

The gene calls are TRBV19 and TRBJ2-3; the match to TRBD1 covers 8 bases. The length of the CDR3 is 14 residues. V dropped 6 bases and J dropped 1; count of bases not matched to a gene: 3. CDR1 and CDR2 (germline): LNHDA, SQIVND (reference sequence). Here the CDR3 DNA reads TGTGCCAGTAGGACGGACAGGGGCACAGATACGCAGTATTTT. Protein: CASRTDRGTDTQYF.

This clone appeared a few times. V and J are TRBV6-2 or TRBV6-3 and TRBJ2-1; 8 nucleotides agree with TRBD2. The CDR3 sequence is 14 residues long. Germline V CDR1 and CDR2: MNHEY, SVGEGT. J was trimmed by 6 bases and V by 5 bases; bases with no gene match: 6. The CDR3 sequence: CASSRGGSVNEQFF. The CDR3 DNA follows: TGTGCCAGCAGTCGGGGGGGCTCGGTCAATGAGCAGTTCTTC.

The chain has TRBV4-3 and TRBJ2-1; 8 nucleotides match TRBD2. With 1 base clipped from V and 4 bases from J, the junction kept 6 bases outside the gene matches. Germline loops: CDR1 LGHNA, CDR2 YSLEER. This CDR3 comprises 16 residues. The CDR3 reads CASSQGGGGFYNEQFF. The CDR3 DNA reads as TGCGCCAGCAGCCAAGGCGGCGGGGGGTTTTACAATGAGCAGTTCTTC.

The chain uses TRBV27 and TRBJ2-2; 7 positions agree with TRBD2. This CDR3 spans 15 amino acids. Unmatched junction bases numbered 9, after V lost 3 bases and J lost 8 bases. The germline CDR1 and CDR2 sequences are MNHEY and SMNVEV (reference sequence). CDR3 bases: TGTGCCAGCAGTTTTGGGTGGCTAGCGGCGGGGGAGCTGTTTTTT. Translated: CASSFGWLAAGELFF.

The chain couples TRBV20-1 to TRBJ2-7; D might be TRBD2 (6 bases). Trimming pared 3 bases from V and 4 bases from J, leaving 13 bases between. This CDR3 is 13 amino acids long. Germline-derived CDR1 and CDR2 are DFQATT and SNEGSKA (reference sequence). CDR3 amino acids: CSASHSGGYEQYF. The DNA for the CDR3 is TGCAGTGCTAGTCATAGCGGAGGGTACGAGCAGTACTTC.

The chain recombines TRBV6-2 or TRBV6-3 with TRBJ1-2; 7 nucleotides agree with TRBD1. V gave up 5 bases and J gave up 2 bases; unmatched junction bases: 17. This CDR3 region has 18 residues. From germline, CDR1 is MNHEY and CDR2 SVGEGT. CDR3 sequence: CASSITGTADTPNYGYTF. CDR3 coding DNA: TGTGCCAGCAGTATCACCGGGACAGCCGACACCCCGAACTATGGCTACACCTTC.

The V and J genes are TRBV6-5 and TRBJ1-2, with a possible D match to TRBD1 (6 bases). The CDR3 is 14 residues long. Germline V gene sequence: CDR1 MNHEY, CDR2 SVGAGI. V lost 4 bases and J lost 5, with 14 bases in between. The CDR3, as DNA: TGTGCCAGCAGTTCACCCAGACAGGTGTATGGCTACACCTTC. Translation: CASSSPRQVYGYTF.

The chain joins TRBV7-8 to TRBJ1-1; possibly TRBD1 for D (5 bases). Per germline, CDR1 SGHVS and CDR2 FQNEAQ. This CDR3 spans 14 amino acids. The germline V and J ends were trimmed by 2 bases and 3 bases, with 10 bases remaining between them. CDR3 amino acids: CASSLSRAYTEAFF. CDR3 coding DNA: TGTGCCAGCAGCTTATCCAGGGCCTACACTGAAGCTTTCTTT.

V usage is TRBV3-1 (or the pseudogene TRBV3-2) and J usage is TRBJ1-2, with D possibly TRBD1 on 5 matching bases. The CDR3 runs 14 residues. Germline CDR1 is LGHDT and CDR2 is YNNKEL (reference sequence). V lost 0 bases to trimming and J lost 4 bases, with 9 bases between them. CDR3 sequence reads: CASSQEGAAYGYTF. The CDR3 nucleotides read TGTGCCAGCAGCCAAGAAGGGGCAGCCTATGGCTACACCTTC.

This clone was observed a single time. J is TRBJ1-1 and V is TRBV7-3, with 9 bases matching TRBD1. Germline V gene lookup returns CDR1 SGHTA and CDR2 FQGTGA. The CDR3 totals 14 residues. Germline trimming cut 5 bases from V and 3 bases from J; bases unmatched to any gene: 4. CDR3 loop: CASSLRTGDTEAFF. In nucleotides, the CDR3 is TGTGCCAGCAGCCTTCGGACAGGGGACACTGAAGCTTTCTTT.

J is TRBJ2-2 and V is TRBV7-2, with D perhaps matching TRBD1 (5 bases). V shed 8 bases and J shed 1 base, with 11 bases lying between them. Germline V CDR1 and CDR2: SGHTA, FQGNSA. The CDR3 contains 14 residues. The CDR3 sequence is CASLFGQNTGELFF. CDR3 in DNA: TGTGCCAGCCTGTTTGGACAGAACACCGGGGAGCTGTTTTTT. Complete variable domain (other parts from reference TRBV7-2 and TRBJ2-2): GAGVSQSPSNKVTEKGKDVELRCDPISGHTALYWYRQSLGQGLEFLIYFQGNSAPDKSGLPSDRFSAERTGGSVSTLTIQRTQQEDSAVYLCASLFGQNTGELFFGEGSRLTVL.

CDR3 nucleotide sequence: TGTGCCAGCTTAAGACAGGGGGCCTCTGGAAACACCATATATTTT. This gives the protein CASLRQGASGNTIYF. The rearrangement uses TRBV11-2 and TRBJ1-3; 10 bases line up with TRBD1. From germline, CDR1 is SGHAT and CDR2 FQNNGV. The CDR3 has 15 amino acids. Trimming removed 8 bases from V and 0 bases from J; junction bases left unmatched: 4.

The V gene is TRBV19, the J gene TRBJ1-6; D is perhaps TRBD1 (6 bases). V gave up 5 bases and J gave up 9 bases, with 14 bases separating them. The CDR3 runs 14 residues. Germline V gives CDR1 LNHDA, CDR2 SQIVND (reference sequence). Here the CDR3 DNA reads TGTGCCAGTAGTCGAAACAGGGACGGTTCACCCCTCCACTTT. Its translation is CASSRNRDGSPLHF.

This clone was recorded once. The chain is built from TRBV6-4 and TRBJ1-2; 7 bases are a match to TRBD1. Losses at the gene ends were 3 bases for V and 7 bases for J; bases not matched to a gene: 14. The CDR3 totals 16 residues. Germline CDR1 MRHNA, CDR2 SNTAGT. The CDR3 DNA reads TGTGCCAGCAGTGATGAGGGTAGTGGGACAGTCTCTGGCTACACCTTC. Translation: CASSDEGSGTVSGYTF.

The V gene is TRBV7-3, the J gene TRBJ1-1; the D is unclear. V shed 2 bases and J shed 0 bases, with 4 bases lying between them. The germline V gene encodes CDR1 SGHTA and CDR2 FQGTGA. The CDR3 spans 13 residues. CDR3 nucleotide sequence: TGTGCCAGCAGCTTATTAGTGAACACTGAAGCTTTCTTT. This encodes CASSLLVNTEAFF.

This clone came up once. CDR3 loop: CASSLVEDTEAFF. The CDR3 DNA follows: TGTGCCAGCAGTTTAGTAGAGGACACTGAAGCTTTCTTT. The genes are TRBV12-3 or TRBV12-4 and TRBJ1-1; D gene ambiguous. The CDR3 sequence is 13 residues long. V was clipped by 1 base and J by 3 bases, with 6 bases between them.

This clone came up many times. This chain links TRBV27 with TRBJ2-1; TRBD1 might be the D (6 bases). CDR1 is MNHEY and CDR2 is SMNVEV in the germline V gene (reference sequence). Trimming cost V 5 bases and J 6 bases, with 17 bases left between them. CDR3 length: 15 residues. The DNA of the CDR3 is TGTGCCAGCAGTCCTGGGACATCGGAGGTCAATGAGCAGTTCTTC. The encoded protein is CASSPGTSEVNEQFF.